This T cell receptor beta chain was identified in a study (dated by TCRdb to 2015 to 2017). At the level of the whole study: The study examined whether tumor-infiltrating Tregs in breast cancer are drawn from blood Tregs or arise in situ by conversion from other CD4+ T cell subsets.

Full-length TCR variable regions were amplified by 5' RACE PCR with constant-region reverse primers, followed by semi-nested PCR with Nested Universal Primer A. The ReliaPrep RNA Cell Miniprep System was used to extract total RNA, which was then reverse transcribed into 5'RACE-ready cDNA with the SMARTer RACE 5'/3' Kit. Multiplex adaptors were used to barcode the full-length TCR alpha and beta libraries, which were then sequenced on an Illumina MiSeq. Under the source paper's analysis protocol: For each of nine subset-tissue groups, sequencing data from the five patients were pooled, and the groups were then compared using unsupervised clustering of TCR gene usage. Repertoire similarity was calculated with the Morisita-Horn index, weighting shared sequences by their contribution to each repertoire. TCRdb's own reprocessing of the public reads used fastp at Q25 and MiXCR and kept productive beta chains. Here each entry gathers all rows of one CDR3 protein and keeps the most common genes and DNA. TCRdb's processing, not the authors', yielded these V and J calls. This sample is represented by tens of thousands of distinct CDR3 sequences; approximately 24% of them were singletons. Together, the top ten hold approximately 3.7% of the sample.

Looking up the germline V gene (reference sequence) yields CDR1 LGHDT and CDR2 YNNKEL. The CDR3 goes from the cysteine to the phenylalanine over 14 residues. The retained sequence is limited to the CDR3, 42 bases, with the frame set at the first base. The V and J ends are trimmed by 5 bases and 6 bases, leaving 14 bases between them. The Miltenyi Naive CD4+ T Cell Isolation kit was used to purify naive CD4+ T cells, and Tregs were depleted with CD25 microbeads. Tregs, naive and memory CD4+ T cells from tumor, blood and ipsilateral draining lymph nodes of about five breast cancer patients underwent full-length TCR alpha and beta sequencing. Tumor tissue and lymph nodes obtained from ipsilateral axillary dissection were perfused with PBS, minced and then digested with collagenase I and hyaluronidase. Mononuclear cells from lymph nodes or 40 to 60 ml of peripheral blood were isolated by Ficoll density gradient centrifugation. Sorted cell populations were confirmed by FACS to exceed 90% purity.

On the study overall, not on this receptor specifically: Validation in the larger cohort was restricted to a single TCR beta V-J rearrangement rather than whole repertoires. The greatest overlap of tumor-infiltrating Treg TCR alpha and beta sequences was observed with tumor naive CD4+ T cells, followed by blood naive CD4+ T cells. In terms of TCR gene usage, tumor memory CD4+ T cells clustered together with blood and lymph node memory CD4+ cells, as well as with lymph node naive CD4+ cells.

In this sample, this clonotype turned up many times. The clone's antigen remains unknown. No base qualities exist here, and no much larger clone lies one base off it. This TCR came from a female donor with breast cancer. The chain links TRBV3-1 with TRBJ2-1; the best D guess is TRBD2, with 5 bases matching. The material sequenced was naive CD4+ T cells sorted from a lymph node. The cell subset or site tag for this specimen amounts to: naive CD4+ T cells, CD4+CD45RA+CD25-. The CDR3 region has the sequence CASSAQHGGNEQFF. The bases are TGTGCCAGCAGCGCGCAACATGGAGGCAATGAGCAGTTCTTC.